This TCR beta chain was recovered during a study of T cell changes during pregnancy in multiple sclerosis. Germline V gene lookup returns CDR1 LNHDA and CDR2 SQIVND (reference sequence). With 5 bases clipped from V and 2 bases from J, the junction kept 8 bases outside the gene matches. The CDR3 is 16 residues long. The repertoire was sequenced with immunoSEQ multiplex PCR; TCRdb's copy has only in-frame clones and lacks some. The table lists around 67,000 clones, about 90% of them singletons. The clonotype was recovered from a female donor with multiple sclerosis, enrolled in a pregnancy study. The source material was peripheral blood, sampled in the first trimester of pregnancy. The J gene is TRBJ2-7, the V gene TRBV19; 11 bases align to TRBD1. The CDR3: CASSWGGQGAAYEQYF. The CDR3 bases are TGTGCCAGTAGTTGGGGAGGACAGGGGGCCGCCTACGAGCAGTACTTC.